This T cell receptor beta chain was captured by sequencing in a study of shared T cell receptors in the human thymus. Some clones are missing from TCRdb's copy, which holds only in-frame ones; the method was immunoSEQ multiplex PCR. The sample records 600,000 or so clones, 80% to 90% being singletons. The V gene lost 7 bases and the J gene lost 8 bases, with 8 bases spanning the gap. Germline CDR1 reads MNHEY; CDR2 reads SVGAGI. There are 11 residues in the CDR3. These data were also reused for a study on human thymus T cells. From that report: Thymic material originated from resections removed in the course of corrective heart surgery. Thymic and blood repertoires showed apparently biased V and J gene usage. Related work showed strongly overlapping thymic repertoires across unrelated individuals.

This sequence originates from a boy in the first two years of life with a congenital heart defect. Sequencing input: thymocytes. The chain links TRBV6-5 to TRBJ1-4; no clear D. The CDR3 loop is CASTSGEKLFF. CDR3 bases: TGTGCCAGCACGTCGGGGGAAAAACTGTTTTTT.